This T cell receptor (beta chain) was profiled in a study of blood T cell repertoires in COVID-19. Study information: Collection of acute and convalescent COVID-19 samples took place in the United States, Italy and Spain.

Only in-frame clones appear in the TCRdb table, and some are missing; sequencing was by immunoSEQ multiplex PCR. The sample has 55,000 to 80,000 clones; around three quarters are singletons. This clone was observed a single time. The CDR3 is 14 amino acids. V was pared by 2 bases and J by 6 bases, with 13 bases between. The V gene's germline CDR1 is SGDLS and CDR2 YYNGEE. The chain joins TRBV9 to TRBJ2-3, with D maybe TRBD1 (6 bases). Sequencing was carried out using peripheral blood. This TCR derives from a human donor in a cohort sampled during active COVID-19. This CDR3 reads CASSVGGSPDTQYF. DNA of the CDR3: TGTGCCAGCAGCGTTGGGGGCTCCCCCGATACGCAGTATTTT.